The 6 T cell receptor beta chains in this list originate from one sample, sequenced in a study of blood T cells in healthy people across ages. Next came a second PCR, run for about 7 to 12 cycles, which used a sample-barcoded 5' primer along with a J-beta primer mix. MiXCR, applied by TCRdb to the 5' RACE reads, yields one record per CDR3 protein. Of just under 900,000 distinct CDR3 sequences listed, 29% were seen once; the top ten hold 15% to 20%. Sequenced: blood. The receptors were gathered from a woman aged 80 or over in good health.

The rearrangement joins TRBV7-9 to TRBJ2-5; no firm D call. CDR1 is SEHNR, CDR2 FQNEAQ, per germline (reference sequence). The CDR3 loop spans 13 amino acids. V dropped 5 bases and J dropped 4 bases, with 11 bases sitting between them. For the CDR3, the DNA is TGTGCCAGCAGCGCGCAGGTTGGAGAGACCCAGTACTTC. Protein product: CASSAQVGETQYF.

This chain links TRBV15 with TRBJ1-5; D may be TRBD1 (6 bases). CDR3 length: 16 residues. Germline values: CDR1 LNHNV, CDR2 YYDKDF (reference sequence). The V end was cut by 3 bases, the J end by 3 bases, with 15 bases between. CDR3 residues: CATSSGLTGTNQPQHF. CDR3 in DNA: TGTGCCACCAGCAGTGGTCTCACAGGGACCAATCAGCCCCAGCATTTT.

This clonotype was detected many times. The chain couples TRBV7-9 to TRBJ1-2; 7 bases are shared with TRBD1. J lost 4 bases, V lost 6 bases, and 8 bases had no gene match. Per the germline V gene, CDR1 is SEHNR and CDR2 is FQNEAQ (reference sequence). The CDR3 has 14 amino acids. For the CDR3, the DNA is TGTGCCAGCAGGGGGACAGAGGAGGGCTATGGCTACACCTTC. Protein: CASRGTEEGYGYTF.

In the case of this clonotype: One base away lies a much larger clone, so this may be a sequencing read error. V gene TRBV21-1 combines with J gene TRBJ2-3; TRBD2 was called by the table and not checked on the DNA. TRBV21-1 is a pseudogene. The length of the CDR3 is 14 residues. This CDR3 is CASRGLAGTDTRYF. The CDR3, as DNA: TGTGCCAGCAGGGGACTAGCAGGCACAGATACGCGGTATTTT.

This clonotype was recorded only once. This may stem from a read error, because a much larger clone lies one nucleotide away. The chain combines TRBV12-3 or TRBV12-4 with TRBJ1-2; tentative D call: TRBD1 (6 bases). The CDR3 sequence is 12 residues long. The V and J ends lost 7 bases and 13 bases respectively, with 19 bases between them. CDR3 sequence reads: CASIAGGPGGTF. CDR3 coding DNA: TGTGCCAGCATCGCTGGGGGGCCCGGAGGCACCTTC.

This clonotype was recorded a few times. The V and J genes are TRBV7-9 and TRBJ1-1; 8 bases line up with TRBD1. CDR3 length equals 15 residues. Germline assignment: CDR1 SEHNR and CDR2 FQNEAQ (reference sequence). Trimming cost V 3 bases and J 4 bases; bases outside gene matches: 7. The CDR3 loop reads CASSLINRGATEAFF. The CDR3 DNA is TGTGCCAGCAGCTTGATAAACAGGGGGGCCACTGAAGCTTTCTTT.